The 30 T cell receptor beta chains below all came from one sample that was sequenced in a study of OX40 agonist ivuxolimab in advanced cancers. The library was generated by the immunoSEQ multiplex PCR assay. Here the immuneACCESS table is served through TCRdb, limited to in-frame sequences with V and J called. Missing clones are a known gap in these copies; in checked studies unresolved V genes cover under half, and the rest lacks a known reason. The sample includes approximately 90,000 clones, with under 95% observed a single time. About 8.5% of the sample belongs to the ten largest clones. Sequencing was performed on CD4+ or CD8+ T cells sorted from blood, taken in a trial of the OX40 agonist ivuxolimab. These receptor sequences come from an adult with an advanced solid tumor such as melanoma, head and neck, liver or kidney cancer.

The chain carries TRBV9 and TRBJ1-4; TRBD1 is a possible D gene (6 bases). V lost 5 bases and J lost 5, with 16 bases in between. Germline lookup yields CDR1 SGDLS and CDR2 YYNGEE. The CDR3 contains 15 residues. The CDR3 is CASSWKGQRNEKLFF. CDR3 DNA: TGTGCCAGCAGTTGGAAAGGACAGCGGAATGAAAAACTGTTTTTT.

The V call is TRBV11-2, the J call TRBJ2-6, with 9 bases that match TRBD1. This CDR3 contains 16 residues. The ends lost 5 bases at V and 4 bases at J; junction bases unmatched: 6. Germline CDR1 and CDR2: SGHAT and FQNNGV. In DNA form, the CDR3 reads TGTGCCAGCAGCCTCTACAGGGGGCAAGGGGCCAACGTCCTGACTTTC. Amino acid sequence: CASSLYRGQGANVLTF.

A single count supports this clone. The V gene is TRBV27, the J gene TRBJ2-2, with D hard to call. The ends were cut back, 9 bases at V and 4 bases at J, with 15 bases in the middle. CDR1 and CDR2 from the germline V gene are MNHEY and SMNVEV (reference sequence). The CDR3 has 14 residues. DNA of the CDR3: TGTGCCAGTCGTTACCAACAATCCACCGGGGAGCTGTTTTTT. Its protein is CASRYQQSTGELFF.

The chain employs TRBV4-1 and TRBJ2-1; 8 bases map to TRBD2. V was clipped by 4 bases and J by 5 bases; unmatched bases: 4. This CDR3 region has 14 residues. The germline CDR1 and CDR2 sequences are MGHRA and YSYEKL. This CDR3 reads CASSLGLGHNEQFF. CDR3 coding DNA: TGCGCCAGCAGCCTGGGACTAGGTCACAATGAGCAGTTCTTC.

The chain combines TRBV30 with TRBJ1-1; D uncertain. Per germline, CDR1 GTSNPN and CDR2 SVGIG (reference sequence). The CDR3 extends over 15 amino acids. V lost 3 bases to trimming and J lost 5 bases, with 19 bases between them. This CDR3 is CAWSHEGRVGTEAFF. Here the CDR3 DNA reads TGTGCCTGGAGCCACGAGGGTAGGGTGGGGACTGAAGCTTTCTTT. The full variable domain, completed using reference TRBV30 and TRBJ1-1, is SQTIHQWPATLVQPVGSPLSLECTVEGTSNPNLYWYRQAAGRGLQLLFYSVGIGQISSEVPQNLSASRPQDRQFILSSKKLLLSDSGFYLCAWSHEGRVGTEAFFGQGTRLTVV.

Here the CDR3 DNA reads TGTGCCAGCAGTGACGGACAGGTTAATAAAAGGGGCTACGAGCAGTACTTC. Its translation: CASSDGQVNKRGYEQYF. The gene calls are TRBV6-1 and TRBJ2-7, with 7 bases identical to TRBD1. This CDR3 has 17 amino acids. The V gene end was trimmed by 3 bases and the J gene end by 3 bases; junction bases not matched to a gene: 14. Germline values: CDR1 MNHNS, CDR2 SASEGT.

This clone was seen a handful of times. This chain links TRBV11-3 with TRBJ2-7, with 8 bases matching TRBD2. V lost 5 bases, J lost 4 bases, and 7 bases stayed unmatched. Germline V gene data show CDR1 as SGHNT and CDR2 as YENEEA. CDR3 size: 14 residues. The CDR3 nucleotides read TGTGCCAGCAGCCCCGGGAGGGTCGGATACGAGCAGTACTTC. Amino acids: CASSPGRVGYEQYF.

V usage is TRBV2 and J usage is TRBJ1-1; no clear D. This CDR3 is built from 11 residues. CDR1 and CDR2 from the germline V gene are SNHLY and FYNNEI. Trimming stripped 5 bases from V and 9 bases from J, with 10 bases between. DNA for the CDR3: TGTGCCAGCAGTAACACTCCTCAAGCTTTCTTT. Amino acid sequence: CASSNTPQAFF.

The J gene is TRBJ1-2, the V gene TRBV5-1; D unresolved. The V gene lost 0 bases and the J gene lost 3 bases, with 3 bases spanning the gap. CDR3 length equals 12 residues. Germline values: CDR1 SGHRS, CDR2 YFSETQ. As DNA, the CDR3 is TGCGCCAGCAGCTTGGAAGACTATGGCTACACCTTC. Amino acid sequence: CASSLEDYGYTF.

The chain links TRBV28 to TRBJ2-7; D remains ambiguous. This CDR3 has 12 residues. Trimming cost V 8 bases and J 1 base, with 9 bases left between them. Germline CDR1 MDHEN, CDR2 SYDVKM. The CDR3 nucleotides are TGTGCCAGCGTTGGCAGTTCCTACGAGCAGTACTTC. It yields the protein CASVGSSYEQYF. Full variable domain (missing parts from reference TRBV28 and TRBJ2-7): DVKVTQSSRYLVKRTGEKVFLECVQDMDHENMFWYRQDPGLGLRLIYFSYDVKMKEKGDIPEGYSVSREKKERFSLILESASTNQTSMYLCASVGSSYEQYFGPGTRLTVT.

The rearrangement links TRBV2 to TRBJ2-1, with TRBD1 matching 7 bases. V was clipped by 7 bases and J by 0 bases; unmatched bases: 6. CDR3 length equals 15 residues. Germline V CDR1 and CDR2: SNHLY, FYNNEI. The CDR3 DNA is TGTGCCAGCATTGGAACAGGGGTCTCCTACAATGAGCAGTTCTTC. Translation gives CASIGTGVSYNEQFF.

The gene calls are TRBV6-4 and TRBJ1-4; D might be TRBD1 (6 bases). The CDR3 length is 15 residues. The germline V gene encodes CDR1 MRHNA and CDR2 SNTAGT. V shed 4 bases and J shed 6 bases, with 15 bases lying between them. CDR3 loop: CASSVVGGDDEKLFF. The CDR3 coding sequence is TGTGCCAGCAGTGTTGTCGGGGGCGACGATGAAAAACTGTTTTTT.

V gene TRBV7-8 combines with J gene TRBJ1-5, with 9 positions matching TRBD1. The CDR3 runs 15 residues. The trim removed 5 bases at V and 5 bases at J, leaving 7 bases unmatched. The germline V gene encodes CDR1 SGHVS and CDR2 FQNEAQ. The CDR3 spells CASSRGGQGHQPQHF. The CDR3 nucleotides read TGTGCCAGCAGCCGGGGGGGACAGGGCCATCAGCCCCAGCATTTT. The full variable domain, completed using reference TRBV7-8 and TRBJ1-5, is GAGVSQSPRYKVAKRGQDVALRCDPISGHVSLFWYQQALGQGPEFLTYFQNEAQLDKSGLPSDRFFAERPEGSVSTLKIQRTQQEDSAVYLCASSRGGQGHQPQHFGDGTRLSIL.

The V and J genes are TRBV25-1 and TRBJ2-1, with D perhaps TRBD1 (6 bases). V lost 3 bases, J lost 4 bases, and 19 bases lay in between. Germline V CDR1 and CDR2: MGHDK, SYGVNS. CDR3 length: 17 residues. This CDR3 is CASSEQALDSGYNEQFF. The CDR3 bases are TGTGCCAGCAGTGAGCAAGCATTGGACAGCGGATACAATGAGCAGTTCTTC.

This clone was found once. The chain combines TRBV19 with TRBJ2-1, with a possible D match to TRBD2 (6 bases). In germline, CDR1 is LNHDA, CDR2 SQIVND (reference sequence). This CDR3 contains 16 residues. Trimming cost V 2 bases and J 4 bases, with 15 bases left between them. The CDR3 DNA is TGTGCCAGTAGTATATATCGTCTAGCGCGGTACAATGAGCAGTTCTTC. This encodes CASSIYRLARYNEQFF.

This chain uses TRBV6-5 with TRBJ2-7; 9 positions agree with TRBD1. Losses at the gene ends were 2 bases for V and 4 bases for J; bases not matched to a gene: 6. The germline V gene has CDR1 MNHEY and CDR2 SVGAGI. This CDR3 is 15 amino acids long. CDR3 region: CASSYGGQGRYEQYF. The CDR3 bases are TGTGCCAGCAGTTACGGGGGACAGGGTAGATACGAGCAGTACTTC.

The chain has TRBV5-8 and TRBJ2-1; 7 bases agree with TRBD1. The germline V gene has CDR1 SGHTS and CDR2 YDEGEE. CDR3 size: 15 residues. V was clipped by 3 bases and J by 2 bases; unmatched bases: 5. In nucleotides, the CDR3 is TGTGCCAGCAGCTACTTGACAGGGACCTACAATGAGCAGTTCTTC. Protein: CASSYLTGTYNEQFF.

This chain links TRBV19 with TRBJ2-7; D remains unclear. The V gene lost 2 bases and the J gene lost 0 bases, with 8 bases spanning the gap. Germline CDR1 LNHDA, CDR2 SQIVND (reference sequence). The CDR3 has 14 amino acids. The CDR3, as DNA: TGTGCCAGTAGTATAAGGCCTAGCTCCTACGAGCAGTACTTC. This translates into CASSIRPSSYEQYF.

The V gene is TRBV28, the J gene TRBJ2-7, with D uncertain. The CDR3 is 14 amino acids. CDR1 MDHEN and CDR2 SYDVKM come from the germline V gene. Trimming stripped 5 bases from V and 2 bases from J, with 13 bases between. The CDR3 DNA reads TGTGCCAGCAGTATCCCAGGTTCCCCCTACGAGCAGTACTTC. Protein: CASSIPGSPYEQYF.

The genes are TRBV6-1 and TRBJ1-2; D perhaps matches TRBD1 (5 bases). CDR3 length: 13 amino acids. Germline values: CDR1 MNHNS, CDR2 SASEGT. The V gene lost 2 bases and the J gene lost 4 bases, with 8 bases spanning the gap. The CDR3 reads CASSEQGSYGYTF. The DNA of the CDR3 is TGTGCCAGCAGTGAACAGGGAAGCTATGGCTACACCTTC.

The gene calls are TRBV28 and TRBJ2-7, with D maybe TRBD2 (5 bases). CDR3 length equals 11 residues. Trimming took 8 bases from V and 3 from J, leaving 8 bases between them. The germline CDR1 and CDR2 sequences are MDHEN and SYDVKM. Here the CDR3 DNA reads TGTGCCAGCGGCGGGTACTACGAGCAGTACTTC. It is translated as CASGGYYEQYF.

The J gene is TRBJ1-1, the V gene TRBV11-3, with a tentative D call TRBD1 (6 bases). The CDR3 extends over 13 amino acids. The germline V and J ends were trimmed by 6 bases and 1 base, with 9 bases remaining between them. Germline-derived CDR1 and CDR2 are SGHNT and YENEEA. CDR3 residues: CASRPTGNTEAFF. The CDR3 DNA follows: TGTGCCAGCAGACCGACAGGGAACACTGAAGCTTTCTTT.

The rearrangement joins TRBV13 to TRBJ2-7; 10 bases fit TRBD2. The CDR3 loop spans 15 amino acids. Germline CDR1 and CDR2: PRHDT and FYEKMQ (reference sequence). V lost 4 bases to trimming and J lost 6 bases; unmatched junction nucleotides: 9. The CDR3 sequence: CASSSWTSGSPEQYF. The CDR3 region has the DNA TGTGCCAGCAGCTCCTGGACTAGCGGCTCGCCCGAGCAGTACTTC.

This chain joins TRBV30 and TRBJ2-7; weak D call: TRBD1 (6 bases). CDR3 length: 13 amino acids. Trimming took 2 bases from V and 2 from J, leaving 10 bases between them. Germline V lookup: CDR1 GTSNPN, CDR2 SVGIG (reference sequence). CDR3 in amino acids: CAWSTGQTYEQYF. For the CDR3, the DNA is TGTGCCTGGAGTACCGGACAGACCTACGAGCAGTACTTC. The whole variable domain, filled in from reference TRBV30 and TRBJ2-7, reads SQTIHQWPATLVQPVGSPLSLECTVEGTSNPNLYWYRQAAGRGLQLLFYSVGIGQISSEVPQNLSASRPQDRQFILSSKKLLLSDSGFYLCAWSTGQTYEQYFGPGTRLTVT.

V gene TRBV6-6 combines with J gene TRBJ1-5; a weak D match, TRBD1 (6 bases). Germline values: CDR1 MNHNY, CDR2 SVGAGI (reference sequence). This CDR3 has 14 residues. The V end was cut by 5 bases, the J end by 6 bases, with 14 bases between. The chain's CDR3 is CASSQTGKSQPQHF. CDR3 bases: TGTGCCAGCAGTCAAACAGGGAAGTCTCAGCCCCAGCATTTT.

The chain is built from TRBV28 and TRBJ2-7; tentative D call: TRBD1 (6 bases). Looked up from germline, CDR1 is MDHEN and CDR2 is SYDVKM. The CDR3 consists of 12 residues. Between the trimmed V and J ends, which lost 5 bases and 4 bases, there was a span of 9 bases. Here the CDR3 DNA reads TGTGCCAGCAGTGGAGACAGGTACGAGCAGTACTTC. This sequence encodes CASSGDRYEQYF.

The rearrangement joins TRBV10-1 to TRBJ2-1; no clear D gene. V was trimmed by 4 bases and J by 0 bases, leaving 7 bases between them. Germline V gene data show CDR1 as WNHNN and CDR2 as SYGVQD (reference sequence). CDR3 length: 14 amino acids. CDR3 amino acids: CASSGGSSYNEQFF. In DNA form, the CDR3 reads TGCGCCAGCAGTGGGGGTAGCTCCTACAATGAGCAGTTCTTC.

The genes are TRBV7-9 and TRBJ1-4; 8 positions match TRBD1. Germline V gene sequence: CDR1 SEHNR, CDR2 FQNEAQ (reference sequence). V was pared by 7 bases and J by 5 bases, with 6 bases of the junction left unmatched. This CDR3 region has 14 residues. The CDR3 loop reads CASILDRANEKLFF. CDR3 nucleotide sequence: TGTGCCAGCATCCTGGACAGGGCAAATGAAAAACTGTTTTTT.

The V call is TRBV7-9, the J call TRBJ1-4; D call uncertain. Per germline, CDR1 SEHNR and CDR2 FQNEAQ (reference sequence). Trimming removed 2 bases at V and 7 bases at J, with 5 bases between. The CDR3 totals 12 residues. CDR3 nucleotide sequence: TGTGCCAGCAGCTTAATTGGTGAAAAACTGTTTTTT. Its translation: CASSLIGEKLFF. Full variable domain (missing parts from reference TRBV7-9 and TRBJ1-4): DTGVSQNPRHKITKRGQNVTFRCDPISEHNRLYWYRQTLGQGPEFLTYFQNEAQLEKSRLLSDRFSAERPKGSFSTLEIQRTEQGDSAMYLCASSLIGEKLFFGSGTQLSVL.

The gene calls are TRBV6-6 and TRBJ1-1; 11 positions agree with TRBD1. Germline assignment: CDR1 MNHNY and CDR2 SVGAGI (reference sequence). Trimming at V came to 7 bases and at J to 3 bases, leaving 10 bases not matched to a gene. CDR3 length: 16 amino acids. The CDR3 nucleotides read TGTGCCAGCACCGGGGGACAGGGGGTAGAGGACACTGAAGCTTTCTTT. Protein sequence: CASTGGQGVEDTEAFF.